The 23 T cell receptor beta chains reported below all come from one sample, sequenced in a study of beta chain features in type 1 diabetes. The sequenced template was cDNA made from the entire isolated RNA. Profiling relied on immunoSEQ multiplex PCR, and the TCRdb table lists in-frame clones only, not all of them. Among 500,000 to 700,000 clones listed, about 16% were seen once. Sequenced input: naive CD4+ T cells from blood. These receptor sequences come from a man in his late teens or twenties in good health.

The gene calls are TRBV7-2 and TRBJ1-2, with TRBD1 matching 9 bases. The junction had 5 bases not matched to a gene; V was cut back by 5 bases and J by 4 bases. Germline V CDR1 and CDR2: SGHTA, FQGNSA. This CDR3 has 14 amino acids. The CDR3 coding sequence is TGTGCCAGCAGCCCATCGACAGGGGGCTATGGCTACACCTTC. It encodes CASSPSTGGYGYTF.

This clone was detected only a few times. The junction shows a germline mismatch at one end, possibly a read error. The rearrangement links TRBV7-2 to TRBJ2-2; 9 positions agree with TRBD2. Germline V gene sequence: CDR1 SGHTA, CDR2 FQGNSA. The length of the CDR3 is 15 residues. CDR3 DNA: TGTGCCAGCAGATTAGCGGGAGCGGGCACCGGGGAGCTGTTTTTT. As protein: CASRLAGAGTGELFF.

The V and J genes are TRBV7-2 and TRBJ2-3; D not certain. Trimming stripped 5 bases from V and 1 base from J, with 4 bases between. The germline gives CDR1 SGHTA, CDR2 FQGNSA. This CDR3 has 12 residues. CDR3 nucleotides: TGTGCCAGCAGCACCCGCACAGATACGCAGTATTTT. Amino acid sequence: CASSTRTDTQYF.

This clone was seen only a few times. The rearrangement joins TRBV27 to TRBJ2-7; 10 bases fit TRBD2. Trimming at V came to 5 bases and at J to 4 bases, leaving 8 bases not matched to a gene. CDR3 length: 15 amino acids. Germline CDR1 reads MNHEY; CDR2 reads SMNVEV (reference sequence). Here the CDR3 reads CASSHWTSGKYEQYF. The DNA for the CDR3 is TGTGCCAGCAGTCATTGGACTAGCGGAAAGTACGAGCAGTACTTC.

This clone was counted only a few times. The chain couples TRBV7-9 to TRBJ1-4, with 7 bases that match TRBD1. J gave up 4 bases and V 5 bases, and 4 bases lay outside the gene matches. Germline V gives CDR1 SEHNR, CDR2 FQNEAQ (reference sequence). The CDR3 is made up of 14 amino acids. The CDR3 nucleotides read TGTGCCAGCAGCAACACAGGGGTTAATGAAAAACTGTTTTTT. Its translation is CASSNTGVNEKLFF.

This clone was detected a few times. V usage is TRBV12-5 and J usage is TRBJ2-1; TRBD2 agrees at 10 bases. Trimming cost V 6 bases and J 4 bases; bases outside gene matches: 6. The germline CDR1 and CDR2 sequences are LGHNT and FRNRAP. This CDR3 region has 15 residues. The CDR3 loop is CASGRSGRGYNEQFF. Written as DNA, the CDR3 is TGTGCTAGTGGCCGGAGCGGGAGGGGGTACAATGAGCAGTTCTTC. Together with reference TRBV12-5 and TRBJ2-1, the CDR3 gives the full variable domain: DARVTQTPRHKVTEMGQEVTMRCQPILGHNTVFWYRQTMMQGLELLAYFRNRAPLDDSGMPKDRFSAEMPDATLATLKIQPSEPRDSAVYFCASGRSGRGYNEQFFGPGTRLTVL.

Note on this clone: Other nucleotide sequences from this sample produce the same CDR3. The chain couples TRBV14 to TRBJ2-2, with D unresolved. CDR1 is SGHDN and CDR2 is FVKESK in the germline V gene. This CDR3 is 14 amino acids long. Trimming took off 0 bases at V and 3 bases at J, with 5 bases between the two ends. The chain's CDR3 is CASSQDWYTGELFF. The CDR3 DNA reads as TGTGCCAGCAGCCAAGACTGGTACACCGGGGAGCTGTTTTTT. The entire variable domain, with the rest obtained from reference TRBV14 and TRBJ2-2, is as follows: EAGVTQFPSHSVIEKGQTVTLRCDPISGHDNLYWYRRVMGKEIKFLLHFVKESKQDESGMPNNRFLAERTGGTYSTLKVQPAELEDSGVYFCASSQDWYTGELFFGEGSRLTVL.

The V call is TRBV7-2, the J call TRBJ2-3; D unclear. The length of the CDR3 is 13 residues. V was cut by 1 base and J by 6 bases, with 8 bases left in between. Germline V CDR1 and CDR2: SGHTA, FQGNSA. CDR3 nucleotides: TGTGCCAGCAGCTTAGTCCCCATGGATACGCAGTATTTT. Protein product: CASSLVPMDTQYF.

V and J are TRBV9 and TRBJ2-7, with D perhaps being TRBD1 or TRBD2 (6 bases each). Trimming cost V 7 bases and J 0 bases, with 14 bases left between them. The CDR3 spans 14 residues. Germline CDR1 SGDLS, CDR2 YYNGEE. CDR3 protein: CASRRGESSYEQYF. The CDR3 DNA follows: TGTGCCAGCCGGAGGGGGGAGAGCTCCTACGAGCAGTACTTC.

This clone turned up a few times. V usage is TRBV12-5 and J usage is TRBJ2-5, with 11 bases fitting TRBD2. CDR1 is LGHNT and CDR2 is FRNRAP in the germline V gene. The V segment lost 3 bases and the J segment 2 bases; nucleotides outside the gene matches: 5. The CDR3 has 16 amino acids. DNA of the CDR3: TGTGCTAGTGGTTTCAAACTAGCGGGAGAACAAGAGACCCAGTACTTC. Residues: CASGFKLAGEQETQYF.

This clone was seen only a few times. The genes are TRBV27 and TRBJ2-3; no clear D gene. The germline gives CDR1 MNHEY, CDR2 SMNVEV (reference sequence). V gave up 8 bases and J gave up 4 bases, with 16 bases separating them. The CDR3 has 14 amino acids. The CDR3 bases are TGTGCCAGCTCCGCCACGGGTTGGGCAGATACGCAGTATTTT. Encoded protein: CASSATGWADTQYF.

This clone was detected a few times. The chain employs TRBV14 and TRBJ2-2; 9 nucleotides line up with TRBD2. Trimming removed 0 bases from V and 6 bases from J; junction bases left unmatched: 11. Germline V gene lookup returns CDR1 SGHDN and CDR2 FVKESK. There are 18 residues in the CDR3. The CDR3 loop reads CASSQDWGTSRHPGELFF. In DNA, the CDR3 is TGTGCCAGCAGCCAAGATTGGGGGACTAGCCGACACCCCGGGGAGCTGTTTTTT.

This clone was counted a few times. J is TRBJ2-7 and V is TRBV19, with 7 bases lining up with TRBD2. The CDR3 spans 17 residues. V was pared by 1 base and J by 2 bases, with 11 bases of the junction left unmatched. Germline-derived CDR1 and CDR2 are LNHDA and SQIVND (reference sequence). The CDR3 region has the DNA TGTGCCAGTAGTATAGGGAGTGTGGTCCGGGGGGCCTACGAGCAGTACTTC. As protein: CASSIGSVVRGAYEQYF.

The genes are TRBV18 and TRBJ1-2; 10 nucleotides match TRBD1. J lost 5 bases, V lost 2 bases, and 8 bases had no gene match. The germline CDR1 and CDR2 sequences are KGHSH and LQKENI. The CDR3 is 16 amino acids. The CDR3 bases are TGTGCCAGCTCACCATCGGCGGGACAGGGGCAATATGGCTACACCTTC. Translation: CASSPSAGQGQYGYTF.

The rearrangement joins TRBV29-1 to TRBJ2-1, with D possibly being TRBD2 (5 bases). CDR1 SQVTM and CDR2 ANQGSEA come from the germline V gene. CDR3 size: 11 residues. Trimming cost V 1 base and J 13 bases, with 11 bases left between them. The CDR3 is CSVEGAGYQFF. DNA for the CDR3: TGCAGCGTTGAAGGGGCGGGTTATCAGTTCTTC.

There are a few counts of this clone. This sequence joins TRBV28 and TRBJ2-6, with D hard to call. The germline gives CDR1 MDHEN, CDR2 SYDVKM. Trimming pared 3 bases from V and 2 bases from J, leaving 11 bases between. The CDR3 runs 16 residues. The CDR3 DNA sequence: TGTGCCAGCAGTTTCGTGAAGGCCGCTGGGGCCAACGTCCTGACTTTC. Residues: CASSFVKAAGANVLTF.

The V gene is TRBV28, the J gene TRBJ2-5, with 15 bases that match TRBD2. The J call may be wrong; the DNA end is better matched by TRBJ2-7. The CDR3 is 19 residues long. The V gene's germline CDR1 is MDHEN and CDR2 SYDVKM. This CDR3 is CASSLLWTSGRARSYEQYF. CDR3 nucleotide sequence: TGTGCCAGCAGTTTGCTTTGGACTAGCGGGAGGGCCCGCTCCTACGAGCAGTACTTC.

CDR3 in amino acids: CASSLDGGYQETQYF. The CDR3 DNA reads TGCGCCAGCAGCTTGGATGGCGGGTACCAAGAGACCCAGTACTTC. The genes are TRBV5-1 and TRBJ2-5, with a tentative D call TRBD2 (5 bases). Germline V gene sequence: CDR1 SGHRS, CDR2 YFSETQ. This CDR3 has 15 residues. The V gene lost 0 bases and the J gene lost 0 bases, with 9 bases spanning the gap.

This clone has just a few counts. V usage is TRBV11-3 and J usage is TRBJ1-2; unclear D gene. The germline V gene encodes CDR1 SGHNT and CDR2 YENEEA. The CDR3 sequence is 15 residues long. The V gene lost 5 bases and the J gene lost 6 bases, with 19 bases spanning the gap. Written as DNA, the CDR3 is TGTGCCAGCAGCAACCGCGATGAGGGTCGGGATGGCTACACCTTC. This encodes CASSNRDEGRDGYTF.

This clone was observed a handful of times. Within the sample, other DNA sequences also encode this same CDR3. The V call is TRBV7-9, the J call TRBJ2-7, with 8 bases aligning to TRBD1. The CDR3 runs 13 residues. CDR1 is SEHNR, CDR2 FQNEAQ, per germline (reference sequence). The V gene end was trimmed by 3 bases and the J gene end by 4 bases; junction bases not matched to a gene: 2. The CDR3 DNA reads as TGTGCCAGCAGCTTTGGACAGGGATACGAGCAGTACTTC. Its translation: CASSFGQGYEQYF.

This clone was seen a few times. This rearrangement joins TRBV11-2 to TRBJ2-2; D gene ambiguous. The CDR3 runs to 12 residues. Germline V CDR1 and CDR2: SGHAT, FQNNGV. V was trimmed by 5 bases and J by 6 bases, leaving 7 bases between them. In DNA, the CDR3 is TGTGCCAGCAGCCGAGATGCCGGGGAGCTGTTTTTT. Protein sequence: CASSRDAGELFF.

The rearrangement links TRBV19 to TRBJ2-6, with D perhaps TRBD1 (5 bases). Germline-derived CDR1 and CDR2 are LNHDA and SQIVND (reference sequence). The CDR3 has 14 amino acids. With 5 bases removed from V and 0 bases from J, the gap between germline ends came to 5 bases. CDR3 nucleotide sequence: TGTGCCAGTAGTGACAGCTCTGGGGCCAACGTCCTGACTTTC. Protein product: CASSDSSGANVLTF. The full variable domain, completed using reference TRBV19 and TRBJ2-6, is DGGITQSPKYLFRKEGQNVTLSCEQNLNHDAMYWYRQDPGQGLRLIYYSQIVNDFQKGDIAEGYSVSREKKESFPLTVTSAQKNPTAFYLCASSDSSGANVLTFGAGSRLTVL.

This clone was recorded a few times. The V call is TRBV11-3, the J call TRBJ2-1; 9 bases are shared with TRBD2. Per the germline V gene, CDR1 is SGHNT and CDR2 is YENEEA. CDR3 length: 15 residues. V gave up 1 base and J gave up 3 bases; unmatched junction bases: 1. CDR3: CASSLGLADYNEQFF. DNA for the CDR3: TGTGCCAGCAGCTTAGGACTAGCGGACTACAATGAGCAGTTCTTC. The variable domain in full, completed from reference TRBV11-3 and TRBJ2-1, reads EAGVVQSPRYKIIEKKQPVAFWCNPISGHNTLYWYLQNLGQGPELLIRYENEEAVDDSQLPKDRFSAERLKGVDSTLKIQPAELGDSAVYLCASSLGLADYNEQFFGPGTRLTVL.